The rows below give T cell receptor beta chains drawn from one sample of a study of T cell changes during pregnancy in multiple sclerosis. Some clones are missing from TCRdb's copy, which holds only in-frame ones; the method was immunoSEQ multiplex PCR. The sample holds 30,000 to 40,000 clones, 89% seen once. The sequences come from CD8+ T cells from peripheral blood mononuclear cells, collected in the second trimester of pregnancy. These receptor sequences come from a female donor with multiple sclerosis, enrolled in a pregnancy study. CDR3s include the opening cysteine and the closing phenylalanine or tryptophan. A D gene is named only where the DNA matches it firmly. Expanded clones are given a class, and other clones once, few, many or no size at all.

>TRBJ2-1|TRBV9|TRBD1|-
TGTGCCAGCAGCGTAGCCTGGACAGGGATTTTTGGGAGCGAGCAGTTCTTC
CASSVAWTGIFGSEQFF
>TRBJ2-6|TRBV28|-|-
TGTGCCAGCAGGACAGTACAGGGAGCTGGGGCCAACGTCCTGACTTTC
CASRTVQGAGANVLTF
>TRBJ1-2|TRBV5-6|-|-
TGTGCCAGCATTGGAGGATGGGGAGCTAACTATGGCTACACCTTC
CASIGGWGANYGYTF
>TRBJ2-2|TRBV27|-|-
TGTGCCAGCAGTTTATATCGGACTTCCGCCGGGGAGCTGTTTTTT
CASSLYRTSAGELFF
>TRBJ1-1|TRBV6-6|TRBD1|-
TGTGCCAGCAGTTACACAGGGGTTCACACTGAAGCTTTCTTT
CASSYTGVHTEAFF
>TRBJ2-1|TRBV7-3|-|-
TGTGCCAGCAGCTTAGAGAACTCTGAGCAGTTCTTC
CASSLENSEQFF
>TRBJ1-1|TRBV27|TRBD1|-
TGTGCCAGCGCTAGGATAACAGGGGGCACTGAAGCTTTCTTT
CASARITGGTEAFF
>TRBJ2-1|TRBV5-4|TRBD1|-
TGTGCCAGCAGCAACCGGGACAGAATCTACAATGAGCAGTTCTTC
CASSNRDRIYNEQFF
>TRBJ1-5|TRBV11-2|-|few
TGTGCCAGCAGCTTAGATCCCCGCGAGCCCCAGCATTTT
CASSLDPREPQHF
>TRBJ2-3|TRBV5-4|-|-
TGTGCCAGCACCCTCGGGAGCGCAGATACGCAGTATTTT
CASTLGSADTQYF
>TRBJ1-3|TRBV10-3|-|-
TGTGCCACCTCGAACCCACAGAGCTCTGGAAACACCATATATTTT
CATSNPQSSGNTIYF
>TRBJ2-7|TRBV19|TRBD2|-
TGTGCCAGGGTTAGAACGGGGGGCGAGCAGTACTTC
CARVRTGGEQYF
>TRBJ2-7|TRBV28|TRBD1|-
TGTGCCAGCAGTTTATCATGGCCGGGACAGGAGGACTACGAGCAGTACTTC
CASSLSWPGQEDYEQYF
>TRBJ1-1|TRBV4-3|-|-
TGCGCCAGCAGCCAAGGTGGGCAGGGCTGGATGAACACTGAAGCTTTCTTT
CASSQGGQGWMNTEAFF
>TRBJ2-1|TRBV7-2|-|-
TGTGCCAGCAGCCCAGCAAGCGCTATATACAATGAGCAGTTCTTC
CASSPASAIYNEQFF
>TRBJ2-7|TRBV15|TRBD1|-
TGTGCCACCAGCAGAACCCCCGGGACAGGGAGTTTCTACGAGCAGTACTTC
CATSRTPGTGSFYEQYF
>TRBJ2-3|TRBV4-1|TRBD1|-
TGCGCCAGCAGGCGTCCGGGACAGGGTTATACGCAGTATTTT
CASRRPGQGYTQYF